This T cell receptor (beta chain) is drawn from a study of T-cell reconstitution after alpha-beta-depleted transplantation in children. CDR1 and CDR2 (germline): ENHRY, SYGVKD. J lost 5 bases, V lost 6 bases, and 2 bases had no gene match. This CDR3 has 13 residues. Construction of the TCRbeta library involved unique molecular identifiers. Each CDR3 protein is one row after TCRdb ran MiXCR on the PCR reads. The sample has a few hundred thousand distinct CDR3 sequences, approximately 10% seen once. In this sample, this clonotype turned up a few times. This chain joins TRBV10-3 and TRBJ1-4; TRBD1 agrees at 8 bases. Source: PBMCs from the stem cell graft donor, taken from the stem cell graft. The receptor was isolated from a human donor who donated a stem cell graft to a child with acute lymphoblastic leukemia. The CDR3 DNA follows: TGTGCCATCAGCCGGGACAGGAATGAAAAACTGTTTTTT. Its translation is CAISRDRNEKLFF.